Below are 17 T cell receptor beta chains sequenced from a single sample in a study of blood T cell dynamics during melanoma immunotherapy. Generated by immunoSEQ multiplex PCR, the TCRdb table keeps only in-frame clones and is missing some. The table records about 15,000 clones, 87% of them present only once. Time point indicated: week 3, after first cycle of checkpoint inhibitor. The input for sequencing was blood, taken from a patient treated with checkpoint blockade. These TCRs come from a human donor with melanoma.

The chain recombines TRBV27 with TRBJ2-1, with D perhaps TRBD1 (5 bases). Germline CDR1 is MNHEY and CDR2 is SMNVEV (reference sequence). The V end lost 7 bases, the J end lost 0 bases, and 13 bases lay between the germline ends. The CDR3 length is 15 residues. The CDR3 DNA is TGTGCCAGCAATCCCAGGGCCGGCTCCTACAATGAGCAGTTCTTC. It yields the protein CASNPRAGSYNEQFF.

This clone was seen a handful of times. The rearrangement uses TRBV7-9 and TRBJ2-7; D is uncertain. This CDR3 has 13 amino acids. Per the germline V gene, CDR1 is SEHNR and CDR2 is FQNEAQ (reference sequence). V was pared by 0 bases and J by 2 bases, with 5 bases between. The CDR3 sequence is CASSLAQTYEQYF. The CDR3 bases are TGTGCCAGCAGCTTAGCCCAAACCTACGAGCAGTACTTC. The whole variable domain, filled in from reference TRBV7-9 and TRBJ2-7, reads DTGVSQNPRHKITKRGQNVTFRCDPISEHNRLYWYRQTLGQGPEFLTYFQNEAQLEKSRLLSDRFSAERPKGSFSTLEIQRTEQGDSAMYLCASSLAQTYEQYFGPGTRLTVT.

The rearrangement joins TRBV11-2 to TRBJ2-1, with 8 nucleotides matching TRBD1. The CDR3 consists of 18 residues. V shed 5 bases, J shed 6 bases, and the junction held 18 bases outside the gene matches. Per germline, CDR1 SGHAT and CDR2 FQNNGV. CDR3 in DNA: TGTGCCAGCAGCCGAGGACAGGGTGGGGACCCGCGGCGCAATGAGCAGTTCTTC. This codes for CASSRGQGGDPRRNEQFF.

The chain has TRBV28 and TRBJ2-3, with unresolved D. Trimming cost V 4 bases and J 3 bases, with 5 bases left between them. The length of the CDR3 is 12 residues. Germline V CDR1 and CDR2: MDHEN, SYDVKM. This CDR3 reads CASSSQTDTQYF. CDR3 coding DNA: TGTGCCAGCAGTTCCCAAACAGATACGCAGTATTTT.

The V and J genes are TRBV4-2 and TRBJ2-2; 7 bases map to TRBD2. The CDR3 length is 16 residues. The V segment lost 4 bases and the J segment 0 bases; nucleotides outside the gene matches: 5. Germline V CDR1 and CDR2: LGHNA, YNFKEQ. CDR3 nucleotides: TGTGCCAGCAGCCCTGGACTAGGGGCGAACACCGGGGAGCTGTTTTTT. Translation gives CASSPGLGANTGELFF.

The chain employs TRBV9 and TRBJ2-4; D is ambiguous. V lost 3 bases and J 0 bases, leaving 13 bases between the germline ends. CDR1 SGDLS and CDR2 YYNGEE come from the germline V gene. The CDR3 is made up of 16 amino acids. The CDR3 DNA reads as TGTGCCAGCAGCGAAGACCTTGGGCCAGCCAAAAACATTCAGTACTTC. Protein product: CASSEDLGPAKNIQYF. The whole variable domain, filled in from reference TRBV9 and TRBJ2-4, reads DSGVTQTPKHLITATGQRVTLRCSPRSGDLSVYWYQQSLDQGLQFLIQYYNGEERAKGNILERFSAQQFPDLHSELNLSSLELGDSALYFCASSEDLGPAKNIQYFGAGTRLSVL.

CDR3 amino acids: CASSQESAKGGQFF. CDR3 bases: TGCGCCAGCAGCCAAGAGAGCGCAAAAGGAGGGCAGTTCTTC. V and J are TRBV4-1 and TRBJ2-1, with D possibly TRBD2 on 5 matching bases. V lost 0 bases and J 12 bases, leaving 15 bases between the germline ends. Germline V gene lookup returns CDR1 MGHRA and CDR2 YSYEKL. The CDR3 is 14 amino acids.

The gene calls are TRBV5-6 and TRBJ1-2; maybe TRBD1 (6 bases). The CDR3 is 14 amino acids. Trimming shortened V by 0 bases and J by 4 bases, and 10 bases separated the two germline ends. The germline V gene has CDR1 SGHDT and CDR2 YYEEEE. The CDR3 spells CASSLGQAFYGYTF. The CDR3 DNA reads TGTGCCAGCAGCTTGGGACAGGCGTTCTATGGCTACACCTTC.

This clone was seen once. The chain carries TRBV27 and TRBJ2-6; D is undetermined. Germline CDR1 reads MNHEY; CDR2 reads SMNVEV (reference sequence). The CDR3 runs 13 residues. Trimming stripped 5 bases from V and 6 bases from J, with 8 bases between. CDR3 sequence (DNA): TGTGCCAGCAGTGCCGCTCAGGCCAACGTCCTGACTTTC. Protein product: CASSAAQANVLTF.

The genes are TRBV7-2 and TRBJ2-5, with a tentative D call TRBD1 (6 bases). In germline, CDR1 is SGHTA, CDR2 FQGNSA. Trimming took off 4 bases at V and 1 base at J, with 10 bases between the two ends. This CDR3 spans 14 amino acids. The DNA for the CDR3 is TGTGCCAGCAGCTGGGGGACACCCCAAGAGACCCAGTACTTC. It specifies CASSWGTPQETQYF.

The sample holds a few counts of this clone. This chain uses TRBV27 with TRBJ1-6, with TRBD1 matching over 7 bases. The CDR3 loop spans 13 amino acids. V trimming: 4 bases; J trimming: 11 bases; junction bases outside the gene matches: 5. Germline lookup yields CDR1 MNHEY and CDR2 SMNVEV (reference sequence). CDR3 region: CASSSTGITPLHF. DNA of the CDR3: TGTGCCAGCAGTTCGACAGGGATTACACCCCTCCACTTT.

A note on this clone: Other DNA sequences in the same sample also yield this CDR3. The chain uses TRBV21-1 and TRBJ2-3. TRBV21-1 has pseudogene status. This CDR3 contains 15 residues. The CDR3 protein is CASSKEDQSTDTQYF. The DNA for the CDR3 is TGTGCCAGTAGCAAAGAGGACCAAAGCACAGATACGCAGTATTTT.

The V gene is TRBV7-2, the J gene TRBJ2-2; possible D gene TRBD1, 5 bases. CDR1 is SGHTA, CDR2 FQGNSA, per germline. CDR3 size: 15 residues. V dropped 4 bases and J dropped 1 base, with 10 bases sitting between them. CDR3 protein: CASSSIRGNTGELFF. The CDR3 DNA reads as TGTGCCAGCAGCTCCATTAGGGGGAACACCGGGGAGCTGTTTTTT. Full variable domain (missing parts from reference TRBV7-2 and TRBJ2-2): GAGVSQSPSNKVTEKGKDVELRCDPISGHTALYWYRQSLGQGLEFLIYFQGNSAPDKSGLPSDRFSAERTGGSVSTLTIQRTQQEDSAVYLCASSSIRGNTGELFFGEGSRLTVL.

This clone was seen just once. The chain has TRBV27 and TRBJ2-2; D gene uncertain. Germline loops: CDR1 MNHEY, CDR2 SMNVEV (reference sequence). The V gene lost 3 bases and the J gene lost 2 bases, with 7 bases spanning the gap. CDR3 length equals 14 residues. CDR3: CASSFSGNTGELFF. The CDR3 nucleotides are TGTGCCAGCAGTTTTTCGGGCAACACCGGGGAGCTGTTTTTT.

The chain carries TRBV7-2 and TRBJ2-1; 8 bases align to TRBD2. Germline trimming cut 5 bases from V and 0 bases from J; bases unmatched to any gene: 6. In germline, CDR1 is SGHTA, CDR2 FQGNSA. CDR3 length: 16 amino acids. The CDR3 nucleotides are TGTGCCAGCAGCCGTAGCGGGGCCCGCTCCTACAATGAGCAGTTCTTC. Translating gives CASSRSGARSYNEQFF.

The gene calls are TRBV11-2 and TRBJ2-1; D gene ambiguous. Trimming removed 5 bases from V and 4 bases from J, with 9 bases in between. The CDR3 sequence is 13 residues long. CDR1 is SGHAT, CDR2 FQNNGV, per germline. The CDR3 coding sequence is TGTGCCAGCAGCGGAACCACATACAATGAGCAGTTCTTC. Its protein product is CASSGTTYNEQFF.

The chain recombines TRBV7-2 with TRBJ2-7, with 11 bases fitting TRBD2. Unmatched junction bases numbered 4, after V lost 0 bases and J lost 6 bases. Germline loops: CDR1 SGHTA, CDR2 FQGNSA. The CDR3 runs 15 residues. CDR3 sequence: CASSLAPGLAAEQYF. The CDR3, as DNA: TGTGCCAGCAGCTTAGCCCCGGGACTAGCGGCCGAGCAGTACTTC.